The rows below give T cell receptor beta chains drawn from one sample of a study of blood T cell repertoires in COVID-19. Some clones are missing from TCRdb's copy, which holds only in-frame ones; the method was immunoSEQ multiplex PCR. The sample includes some 150,000 clones, 80% to 90% seen only once; the top ten take about 4%. The sequencing sample was made of peripheral blood. These receptors were collected from a young man with active or convalescent COVID-19. CDR3s leave out the opening cysteine and the closing phenylalanine or tryptophan. The order of the fields is D gene, CDR3 length, J gene, V gene, CDR3 protein. The D gene is left open where the match is weak.

TRBD2	11	TRBJ2-7	TRBV28	ASLAGGFYEQY
NA	10	TRBJ2-5	TRBV28	ASSRDQETQY
NA	12	TRBJ1-1	TRBV27	ASSLRQDNTEAF
TRBD1	15	TRBJ1-2	TRBV19	ASSGGQGLGTNYGYT
NA	15	TRBJ1-5	TRBV7-8	ASSLEEGLTFGQPQH
NA	9	TRBJ1-2	TRBV6-6	ASSYASGYT
NA	12	TRBJ1-2	TRBV20-1	SASGRALPDGYT
TRBD2	14	TRBJ2-1	TRBV4-1	ASSQWSSGRANEQF
TRBD1	13	TRBJ1-5	TRBV7-2	ASSQGTDNNQPQH
NA	13	TRBJ2-3	TRBV24-1	ATSDLRRDTDTQY
NA	11	TRBJ2-2	TRBV6-6	ASSAGSAGELF
TRBD1	12	TRBJ2-7	TRBV28	ASSVTGLVREQY
NA	13	TRBJ1-1	TRBV7-2	ASSLKGGSDTEAF
NA	14	TRBJ1-6	TRBV6-4	ASRALGSSYNSPLH
NA	14	TRBJ1-1	TRBV28	ASSLFRRGENTEAF
TRBD2	13	TRBJ2-1	TRBV7-9	ASSLGTSGGNEQF
TRBD2	12	TRBJ2-1	TRBV3-1/TRBV3-2	ASSPRLAGTKQF
NA	12	TRBJ2-5	TRBV7-2	ASSSSRGGETQY
NA	14	TRBJ1-1	TRBV11-3	ASSLVPLDRNTEAF
NA	14	TRBJ1-1	TRBV5-6	ASSWGTGSGGTEAF
TRBD1	14	TRBJ1-1	TRBV5-1	ASAPSLTGMIAEAF
NA	13	TRBJ1-1	TRBV6-5	ASSRGLDSNTEAF
TRBD1	13	TRBJ1-2	TRBV13	ASSLGQKVHYGYT
TRBD1	13	TRBJ1-2	TRBV6-5	ASSPPGTAIYGYT
NA	12	TRBJ2-5	TRBV7-7	ASSLGLIQETQY